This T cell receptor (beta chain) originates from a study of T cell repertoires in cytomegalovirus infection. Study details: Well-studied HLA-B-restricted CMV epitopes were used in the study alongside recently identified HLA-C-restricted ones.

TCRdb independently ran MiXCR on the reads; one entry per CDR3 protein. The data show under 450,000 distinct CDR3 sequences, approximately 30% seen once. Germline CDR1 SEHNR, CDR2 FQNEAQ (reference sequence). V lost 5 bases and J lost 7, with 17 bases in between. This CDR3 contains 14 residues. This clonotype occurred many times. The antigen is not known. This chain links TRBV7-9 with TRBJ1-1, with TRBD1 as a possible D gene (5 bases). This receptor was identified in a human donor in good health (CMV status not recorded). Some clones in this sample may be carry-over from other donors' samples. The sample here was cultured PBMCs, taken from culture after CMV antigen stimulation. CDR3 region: CASSIKTGVGEAFF. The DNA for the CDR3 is TGTGCCAGCAGCATCAAAACAGGCGTGGGTGAAGCTTTCTTT.